This T cell receptor beta chain is from a study of cytomegalovirus exposure and HLA in healthy donors. Study at large: Early released data had tens of millions of unique TCRs, all coming from HLA-typed donors.

PCR amplification relied on 60 Vbeta primers (plus 13 Jbeta primers). The method was immunoSEQ multiplex PCR; TCRdb's version includes in-frame clones alone and lacks a portion of them. The sample carries 150,000 or so clones, approximately 84% recorded once. Remarks on this clone: The target antigen is unknown.

The CDR3 spans 16 residues. J was trimmed by 2 bases and V by 2 bases; bases with no gene match: 3. CDR1 is MNHEY and CDR2 is SVGAGI in the germline V gene. Whole-study findings and limits: Analysis was carried out at a later point, and it linked a missense DCLRE1C variant to TCR beta V- and J-gene trimming.

The TCR sequence derives from a man aged 25 to 45 in good health and CMV-seropositive. V is TRBV6-5 and J is TRBJ2-5, with 12 positions matching TRBD2. The sample comprised PBMCs. CDR3 in amino acids: CASSYTGLAGQETQYF. The CDR3 region has the DNA TGTGCCAGCAGTTACACCGGACTAGCGGGGCAAGAGACCCAGTACTTC.